This record concerns one T cell receptor (beta chain) sequence. Its cognate antigen is unknown. From germline, CDR1 is LNHNV and CDR2 YYDKDF (reference sequence). This CDR3 spans 14 amino acids. Approximately 4,000 ng of total RNA went into each TCR library. For each CDR3 protein, TCRdb gives one entry from its re-call of the 5' RACE reads, without DNA. The table lists 300,000 to 400,000 distinct CDR3 sequences. This sample was included in a study of monozygotic twins with inflammatory bowel disease. Study-level points and caveats: Especially where disease activity was present, IBD patients had fewer clonotypes in common with others than healthy twins did.

This TCR was sampled from a human donor with ulcerative colitis or Crohn's disease, or a healthy co-twin of an affected twin (not recorded which). Specimen: blood. V is TRBV15 and J is TRBJ2-1; TCRdb's D call of TRBD1 is untestable without DNA. The CDR3 protein is CATSRDRANNEQFF.